The text below deals with one TCR beta chain. This record comes from a study of control samples from healthy donors and cancer patients. The CDR3 is 13 residues long. V dropped 4 bases and J dropped 0 bases, with 8 bases sitting between them. Germline V gene lookup returns CDR1 SGHDT and CDR2 YYEEEE. Libraries were prepared by immunoSEQ multiplex PCR; TCRdb keeps only in-frame clonotypes and omits some of them. The data hold 120,000 to 150,000 clones, with about 89% observed a single time. V gene TRBV5-6 combines with J gene TRBJ2-7; D ambiguous. The sample taken for sequencing was blood. This clonotype was sampled from a man in his late teens or twenties in good health. CDR3 sequence reads: CASSMGLSYEQYF. In nucleotides, the CDR3 is TGTGCCAGCAGCATGGGCCTCTCCTACGAGCAGTACTTC.